This TCR beta chain was sequenced in a study of blood T cell repertoires in COVID-19 (dated by TCRdb to the early 2020s). About the investigation overall: The collaborator samples originated in the United States, Italy and Spain and spanned the acute and convalescent phases of COVID-19. The material from the prospective study consisted of cDNA or gDNA derived from T cells, B-cell-depleted T cells, or PBMCs. The dataset comprised deeply sampled blood TCRbeta repertoires from subjects exposed to, actively infected with, or recovered from COVID-19. A freely available public database, intended as a resource for researchers studying the immune response to SARS-CoV-2, is where the repertoires were released. Samples were obtained from the ongoing ImmuneRACE study (first 160 participants) and from 950 to 1,500 subjects provided by 6 global collaborators. A de-identified subject ID, COVID-19 status, age in years and sex were almost always included in the sample metadata. Where available, HLA class I and class II types were taken from metadata supplied by the sample provider and were not determined by assay-based typing.

Overall study results and their limits: The quantity of clinical and demographic metadata differed by source and by participant and was supplied without curation.

TCRbeta CDR3 regions were amplified from genomic DNA by means of the immunoSEQ Assay, a bias-controlled multiplex PCR. As for the original processing: The number of nucleated cells in each sample was estimated by amplification of reference gene primers within the assay. To quantify the absolute abundance of each unique TCRbeta CDR3 rearrangement, sequence reads were collapsed and filtered. Productive Simpson clonality was computed per sample as the square root of Simpson's diversity index over productive rearrangements. Drawn from immuneACCESS, this table holds only the in-frame rearrangements with V and J called that TCRdb kept. Clones are partly lost; checked studies trace under half to an unresolved V gene and leave the rest unexplained. The V and J calls and the clone size are those of that table, but D and trimming were determined from the DNA. The sample contains about 46,000 clones, about 87% of them found a single time. Of the sample, 8% falls within the top ten clones.

A distance of 13 bases separates the germline ends of V and J, which lose 4 bases and 3 bases respectively. The CDR3, cysteine through phenylalanine, is 14 amino acids long. Of all the DNA, just the CDR3 is kept, 42 bases in frame from base 1. Looking up the germline V gene (reference sequence) yields CDR1 MNHNY and CDR2 SVGAGI. Each collaborating institution followed its own protocols to collect whole blood in K2EDTA tubes. Collaborator samples were shipped for TCRbeta analysis as frozen whole blood, isolated PBMCs, or DNA extracted from either sample type. Note on this clone: The antigen this receptor binds is unknown. Per-base quality was not reported, and no clone a single base away is much larger than it.

The sample comprised peripheral blood. This receptor chain uses TRBV6-6 and TRBJ2-7; the D gene lacks a confident call. The sequence was obtained from a man aged 45 to 65 with acute or convalescent COVID-19. The DNA reads TGTGCCAGCAGTTCTCCCGCCCAGCGCTACGAGCAGTACTTC. Translated, it reads CASSSPAQRYEQYF.